The entry below describes one T cell receptor beta chain. Trimming took 8 bases from V and 8 from J; bases not matched to a gene: 9. The CDR3 spans 14 residues. Germline assignment: CDR1 SGHRS and CDR2 YFSETQ. The method was immunoSEQ multiplex PCR; TCRdb's version includes in-frame clones alone and lacks a portion of them. The data contain 640,000 or so clones, 55% to 75% of them singletons. These data belong to a study of shared clonotypes between healthy human individuals. Study background: Donors were a couple of women and a few men aged 18 to 49. CD4 naive cells filled three plates per donor, CD4 memory three, CD8 naive two and CD8 memory one.

The chain uses TRBV5-1 and TRBJ1-4; TRBD1 agrees at 10 bases. The source of this sequence is a woman in her twenties or thirties in good health. Sequenced sample: memory CD4+ T cells sorted from blood. As to subset: CD45RA-negative fraction. CDR3 in DNA: TGCGCCAGGGAATGGACAGGGGGGTACGAAAAACTGTTTTTT. The encoded protein is CAREWTGGYEKLFF.